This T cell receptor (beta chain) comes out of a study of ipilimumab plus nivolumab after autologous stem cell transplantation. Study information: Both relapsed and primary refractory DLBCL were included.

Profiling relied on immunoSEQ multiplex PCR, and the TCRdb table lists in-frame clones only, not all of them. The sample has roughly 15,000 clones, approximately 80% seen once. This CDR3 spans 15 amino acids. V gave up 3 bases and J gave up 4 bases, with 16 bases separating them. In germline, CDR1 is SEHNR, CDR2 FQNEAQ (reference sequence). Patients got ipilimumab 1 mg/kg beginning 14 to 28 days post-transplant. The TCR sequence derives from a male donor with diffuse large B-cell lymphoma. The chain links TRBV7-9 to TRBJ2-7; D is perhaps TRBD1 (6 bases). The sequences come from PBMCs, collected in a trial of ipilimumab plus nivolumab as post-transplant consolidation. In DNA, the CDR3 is TGTGCCAGCAGCTTTCCCATGACAGGCGGTTACGAGCAGTACTTC. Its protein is CASSFPMTGGYEQYF.